These 2 T cell receptor beta chains were sequenced from one sample in a study of T cells after yellow fever vaccination. TCRdb re-called the 5' RACE reads through MiXCR, storing one row per CDR3 protein. The profile shows about 220,000 distinct CDR3 sequences, approximately 3% of them singletons. The sample in question was CD4+ T cells sorted from PBMCs, obtained 10 days after the yellow fever booster vaccination. The receptors stem from a man younger than 35 who received the YFV17D yellow fever vaccine.

This clonotype was observed a few times. The chain uses TRBV14 and TRBJ1-1, with D perhaps TRBD1 (6 bases). The CDR3 is 13 residues long. The germline CDR1 and CDR2 sequences are SGHDN and FVKESK. The V gene lost 4 bases and the J gene lost 4 bases, with 10 bases spanning the gap. CDR3 region: CASSRQEGTEAFF. The CDR3 DNA reads as TGTGCCAGCAGCCGACAGGAGGGCACTGAAGCTTTCTTT.

This clonotype was observed many times. J is TRBJ2-1 and V is TRBV9, with D perhaps being TRBD1 or TRBD2 (5 bases each). This CDR3 is 17 amino acids long. Trimming pared 0 bases from V and 3 bases from J, leaving 16 bases between. Per germline, CDR1 SGDLS and CDR2 YYNGEE. For the CDR3, the DNA is TGTGCCAGCAGCGTAGGTGTTGGGGTTGGGGGCTACAATGAGCAGTTCTTC. It translates to CASSVGVGVGGYNEQFF. The variable domain in full, with the rest retrieved from reference TRBV9 and TRBJ2-1, is DSGVTQTPKHLITATGQRVTLRCSPRSGDLSVYWYQQSLDQGLQFLIQYYNGEERAKGNILERFSAQQFPDLHSELNLSSLELGDSALYFCASSVGVGVGGYNEQFFGPGTRLTVL.